Below, 31 T cell receptor beta chains from the same sample are listed, as sequenced in a study of blood T cell repertoires in COVID-19. TCRdb keeps only in-frame clones here, not all; method: immunoSEQ multiplex PCR. The sample lists approximately 81,000 clones, roughly four fifths occurring once. Input material: peripheral blood. The receptors stem from a human donor in a cohort sampled during active COVID-19.

The V call is TRBV16, the J call TRBJ1-1; TRBD1 is a possible D gene (6 bases). V gave up 0 bases and J gave up 5 bases, with 7 bases separating them. The CDR3 runs to 13 residues. The germline gives CDR1 KGHSY, CDR2 FQNENV. The CDR3 loop is CASSQSQGTEAFF. The DNA for the CDR3 is TGTGCCAGCAGCCAATCGCAGGGGACTGAAGCTTTCTTT.

This clone was recorded at least ten times. The CDR3 is CASSPGEQTNTEAFF. CDR3 nucleotides: TGTGCCAGCAGCCCTGGGGAGCAAACGAACACTGAAGCTTTCTTT. The genes are TRBV4-2 and TRBJ1-1; the D is unclear. Germline V gives CDR1 LGHNA, CDR2 YNFKEQ. Trimming took off 4 bases at V and 1 base at J, with 13 bases between the two ends. This CDR3 has 15 amino acids.

The chain joins TRBV7-3 to TRBJ2-5, with D tentatively TRBD2 (5 bases). CDR1 and CDR2 (germline): SGHTA, FQGTGA. V was trimmed by 0 bases and J by 0 bases, leaving 11 bases between them. The CDR3 runs 16 residues. The CDR3 sequence: CASSLTGHGNQETQYF. CDR3 nucleotides: TGTGCCAGCAGCTTAACAGGGCACGGGAACCAAGAGACCCAGTACTTC.

This CDR3 reads CASSVEWDSLYGYTF. For the CDR3, the DNA is TGTGCCAGCAGCGTAGAATGGGACAGTCTCTATGGCTACACCTTC. V is TRBV9 and J is TRBJ1-2; 7 bases are a match to TRBD1. The CDR3 spans 15 residues. Trimming at V came to 0 bases and at J to 4 bases, leaving 6 bases not matched to a gene. The germline CDR1 and CDR2 sequences are SGDLS and YYNGEE.

This chain links TRBV11-3 with TRBJ1-6; TRBD1 is a possible D gene (5 bases). Germline V lookup: CDR1 SGHNT, CDR2 YENEEA. Trimming left V 1 base short and J 10 bases short, with 8 bases between. The CDR3 consists of 13 residues. CDR3 amino acids: CASSLGGESPLHF. In DNA form, the CDR3 reads TGTGCCAGCAGCTTAGGGGGGGAGTCACCCCTCCACTTT.

V is TRBV13 and J is TRBJ1-1; D is undetermined. This CDR3 comprises 15 residues. Germline V lookup: CDR1 PRHDT, CDR2 FYEKMQ (reference sequence). Trimming removed 2 bases from V and 0 bases from J, with 10 bases in between. The CDR3 loop is CASSLWEGMNTEAFF. In DNA, the CDR3 is TGTGCCAGCAGCTTATGGGAGGGAATGAACACTGAAGCTTTCTTT.

V gene TRBV11-3 combines with J gene TRBJ2-5, with D perhaps TRBD1 (6 bases). V was cut by 1 base and J by 0 bases, with 12 bases left in between. Germline-derived CDR1 and CDR2 are SGHNT and YENEEA. The CDR3 spans 16 residues. The CDR3: CASSLGLGAYQETQYF. DNA of the CDR3: TGTGCCAGCAGCTTAGGGCTGGGGGCGTACCAAGAGACCCAGTACTTC.

The V gene is TRBV9, the J gene TRBJ1-3; D gene uncertain. This CDR3 comprises 14 residues. Trimming left V 4 bases short and J 0 bases short, with 8 bases between. Germline lookup yields CDR1 SGDLS and CDR2 YYNGEE. CDR3 in DNA: TGTGCCAGCAGCCCCGGTCTCTCTGGAAACACCATATATTTT. Its protein is CASSPGLSGNTIYF.

The chain combines TRBV6-5 with TRBJ1-1; 8 bases are a match to TRBD1. The CDR3 is 15 residues long. Germline CDR1 and CDR2: MNHEY and SVGAGI. V dropped 5 bases and J dropped 2; count of bases not matched to a gene: 7. CDR3 residues: CASSLMQGANTEAFF. CDR3 bases: TGTGCCAGCAGTCTAATGCAGGGGGCTAACACTGAAGCTTTCTTT.

The gene calls are TRBV4-1 and TRBJ1-6; D gene ambiguous. V dropped 0 bases and J dropped 10 bases, with 13 bases sitting between them. This CDR3 is 15 amino acids long. Germline V gene sequence: CDR1 MGHRA, CDR2 YSYEKL. CDR3 nucleotide sequence: TGCGCCAGCAGCCAAGATTCGGCGGGCGCCTCACCCCTCCACTTT. Its protein product is CASSQDSAGASPLHF.

This chain links TRBV6-2 or TRBV6-3 with TRBJ2-1; 9 bases are a match to TRBD2. Germline V gives CDR1 MNHEY, CDR2 SVGEGT. The CDR3 length is 15 residues. Germline trimming cut 2 bases from V and 9 bases from J; bases unmatched to any gene: 8. In DNA, the CDR3 is TGTGCCAGCAGTTACAAGGGCGGGGGGGCCGTTGAGCAGTTCTTC. Its translation is CASSYKGGGAVEQFF.

The chain recombines TRBV5-1 with TRBJ1-1, with TRBD1 as a possible D gene (6 bases). Per the germline V gene, CDR1 is SGHRS and CDR2 is YFSETQ. This CDR3 is 15 amino acids long. V shed 1 base and J shed 4 bases, with 14 bases lying between them. Here the CDR3 reads CASSLSAGVGTEAFF. The CDR3 DNA follows: TGCGCCAGCAGCTTGTCGGCAGGGGTGGGCACTGAAGCTTTCTTT.

The chain combines TRBV27 with TRBJ1-2; 7 positions match TRBD1. Germline lookup yields CDR1 MNHEY and CDR2 SMNVEV (reference sequence). V shed 4 bases and J 5 bases; nucleotides not matched to a gene: 7. The CDR3 spans 14 residues. CDR3 nucleotides: TGTGCCAGCAGTTCAGACAGGGCCCCTTATGGCTACACCTTC. Translation: CASSSDRAPYGYTF.

This chain links TRBV6-2 or TRBV6-3 with TRBJ1-5; D possibly corresponds to TRBD1 (5 bases). CDR1 is MNHEY, CDR2 SVGEGT, per germline. This CDR3 comprises 15 residues. Between the trimmed V and J ends, which lost 6 bases and 5 bases, there was a span of 17 bases. Here the CDR3 reads CASSVGGQGYQPQHF. CDR3 DNA sequence: TGTGCCAGCAGCGTCGGAGGGCAGGGTTATCAGCCCCAGCATTTT.

In this sample, this clone turned up many times. The rearrangement joins TRBV7-9 to TRBJ2-7; the D gene is possibly TRBD2 (5 bases). The germline V gene has CDR1 SEHNR and CDR2 FQNEAQ (reference sequence). Trimming took 3 bases from V and 4 from J, leaving 7 bases between them. This CDR3 contains 12 residues. CDR3 DNA sequence: TGTGCCAGCAGCTTCGACTATTACGAGCAGTACTTC. Encoded protein: CASSFDYYEQYF.

The chain uses TRBV6-5 and TRBJ1-5; 7 bases agree with TRBD1. The J segment lost 6 bases and the V segment lost 6 bases, leaving 11 bases of the junction unmatched. Germline V CDR1 and CDR2: MNHEY, SVGAGI. CDR3 length: 15 residues. The CDR3: CASRPTGAGAQPQHF. The CDR3 DNA follows: TGTGCCAGCAGGCCCACAGGGGCCGGGGCTCAGCCCCAGCATTTT.

The chain recombines TRBV9 with TRBJ2-3; a weak D match, TRBD1 (6 bases). The CDR3 totals 15 residues. Trimming stripped 4 bases from V and 5 bases from J, with 17 bases between. The germline gives CDR1 SGDLS, CDR2 YYNGEE. This CDR3 is CASSTRTVARDTQYF. Here the CDR3 DNA reads TGTGCCAGCAGCACCCGGACAGTCGCAAGAGATACGCAGTATTTT.

Of note for this clone: This sample also contains other DNA sequences that code for the same CDR3. The chain uses TRBV2 and TRBJ2-2, with D maybe TRBD1 (6 bases). Trimming took 6 bases from V and 13 from J, leaving 21 bases between them. From germline, CDR1 is SNHLY and CDR2 FYNNEI. The CDR3 is 14 amino acids. CDR3 nucleotide sequence: TGTGCCAGCAGAGGGGCAGACAGGTCTAGTAGGCTGTTTTTT. Translated: CASRGADRSSRLFF.

The CDR3 DNA reads as TGTGCCAGTAGTTTTTTGGGCAATTCACCCCTCCACTTT. This codes for CASSFLGNSPLHF. This chain uses TRBV19 with TRBJ1-6; no reliable D call. The ends were cut back, 5 bases at V and 7 bases at J, with 9 bases in the middle. This CDR3 has 13 amino acids. CDR1 LNHDA and CDR2 SQIVND come from the germline V gene (reference sequence).

The gene calls are TRBV7-2 and TRBJ1-3, with TRBD1 identical over 8 bases. This CDR3 contains 15 residues. Looked up from germline, CDR1 is SGHTA and CDR2 is FQGNSA. J was trimmed by 4 bases and V by 4 bases; bases with no gene match: 6. CDR3 in amino acids: CASSSGGQGGNTIYF. The CDR3 DNA is TGTGCCAGCAGCTCCGGTGGACAGGGAGGAAACACCATATATTTT.

There are a few counts of this clone. V is TRBV7-9 and J is TRBJ2-5; TRBD2 aligns across 10 bases. The CDR3 length is 18 residues. The junction had 16 bases not matched to a gene; V was cut back by 5 bases and J by 4 bases. The V gene's germline CDR1 is SEHNR and CDR2 FQNEAQ (reference sequence). The CDR3 DNA sequence: TGTGCCAGCAGCAGTAAACCCCGACTAGCGGGTTTCAGAGAGACCCAGTACTTC. Amino acid sequence: CASSSKPRLAGFRETQYF.

J is TRBJ2-6 and V is TRBV5-1; D is possibly TRBD2 (6 bases). Trimming cost V 3 bases and J 0 bases, with 19 bases left between them. There are 19 residues in the CDR3. In germline, CDR1 is SGHRS, CDR2 YFSETQ. The chain's CDR3 is CASSSGRGGFSSGANVLTF. The CDR3 coding sequence is TGCGCCAGCAGCTCGGGGCGTGGGGGGTTTAGCTCTGGGGCCAACGTCCTGACTTTC.

This chain links TRBV7-2 with TRBJ1-3, with D perhaps TRBD1 (6 bases). Deletions cut 5 bases from V and 0 bases from J, with 11 bases between. Germline V gene sequence: CDR1 SGHTA, CDR2 FQGNSA. This CDR3 is 15 amino acids long. CDR3 sequence (DNA): TGTGCCAGCAGCACTACAGGGACCTCTGGAAACACCATATATTTT. Translation gives CASSTTGTSGNTIYF. The full variable domain, with the rest looked up from reference TRBV7-2 and TRBJ1-3, is GAGVSQSPSNKVTEKGKDVELRCDPISGHTALYWYRQSLGQGLEFLIYFQGNSAPDKSGLPSDRFSAERTGGSVSTLTIQRTQQEDSAVYLCASSTTGTSGNTIYFGEGSWLTVV.

The chain recombines TRBV5-1 with TRBJ1-1; 8 bases align to TRBD1. Germline V gene sequence: CDR1 SGHRS, CDR2 YFSETQ. The CDR3 loop spans 14 amino acids. V was clipped by 5 bases and J by 6 bases; unmatched bases: 9. The DNA for the CDR3 is TGCGCCAGCAGGGGGCAGGGGGCGATCGCTGAAGCTTTCTTT. It is translated as CASRGQGAIAEAFF.

The V call is TRBV3-1 (or the pseudogene TRBV3-2), the J call TRBJ1-2, with a possible D match to TRBD1 (6 bases). Germline CDR1 is LGHDT and CDR2 is YNNKEL (reference sequence). V lost 2 bases and J lost 4, with 11 bases in between. This CDR3 comprises 14 residues. This CDR3 reads CASSQKGGGYGYTF. The CDR3 DNA is TGTGCCAGCAGCCAAAAAGGGGGGGGCTATGGCTACACCTTC.

In its sample, this clone was seen once. The V call is TRBV28, the J call TRBJ1-6; tentatively, D is TRBD1 (5 bases). The length of the CDR3 is 17 residues. Trimming pared 5 bases from V and 1 base from J, leaving 15 bases between. Looked up from germline, CDR1 is MDHEN and CDR2 is SYDVKM. CDR3 bases: TGTGCCAGCAGTCATGGGATGGACACATCCTATAATTCACCCCTCCACTTT. This encodes CASSHGMDTSYNSPLHF. The full variable domain, its missing parts supplied by reference TRBV28 and TRBJ1-6, is DVKVTQSSRYLVKRTGEKVFLECVQDMDHENMFWYRQDPGLGLRLIYFSYDVKMKEKGDIPEGYSVSREKKERFSLILESASTNQTSMYLCASSHGMDTSYNSPLHFGNGTRLTVT.

V and J are TRBV5-6 and TRBJ1-3, with TRBD1 matching over 7 bases. This CDR3 is built from 15 residues. The V segment lost 0 bases and the J segment 3 bases; nucleotides outside the gene matches: 3. Germline lookup yields CDR1 SGHDT and CDR2 YYEEEE. The DNA of the CDR3 is TGTGCCAGCAGCTTGGGAGGGGGCATTGGAAACACCATATATTTT. As protein: CASSLGGGIGNTIYF.

This chain connects TRBV5-4 to TRBJ2-2; 7 bases fit TRBD2. The CDR3 length is 16 residues. Per the germline V gene, CDR1 is SGHNT and CDR2 is YYREEE (reference sequence). The V segment lost 0 bases and the J segment 0 bases; nucleotides outside the gene matches: 2. This CDR3 is CASSLGGGANTGELFF. CDR3 nucleotide sequence: TGTGCCAGCAGCTTGGGGGGAGGGGCGAACACCGGGGAGCTGTTTTTT.

The V gene is TRBV15, the J gene TRBJ2-2; tentatively, D is TRBD1 (6 bases). V was clipped by 2 bases and J by 0 bases, with 19 bases between them. The CDR3 is 19 residues long. The germline V gene encodes CDR1 LNHNV and CDR2 YYDKDF (reference sequence). The CDR3 DNA is TGTGCCACCAGCAGACTAGGGGGAAGGTGGGGCACGAACACCGGGGAGCTGTTTTTT. Its protein product is CATSRLGGRWGTNTGELFF.

This chain links TRBV5-1 with TRBJ2-7, with D tentatively TRBD2 (6 bases). The V gene's germline CDR1 is SGHRS and CDR2 YFSETQ. This CDR3 region has 13 residues. V gave up 1 base and J gave up 7 bases, with 12 bases separating them. CDR3: CASSLLGEAEQYF. The DNA for the CDR3 is TGCGCCAGCAGCTTGTTAGGGGAGGCAGAGCAGTACTTC. Complete variable domain (other parts from reference TRBV5-1 and TRBJ2-7): KAGVTQTPRYLIKTRGQQVTLSCSPISGHRSVSWYQQTPGQGLQFLFEYFSETQRNKGNFPGRFSGRQFSNSRSEMNVSTLELGDSALYLCASSLLGEAEQYFGPGTRLTVT.

V usage is TRBV12-3 or TRBV12-4 and J usage is TRBJ2-3; perhaps TRBD1 as D (7 bases). Trimming cost V 0 bases and J 14 bases, with 15 bases left between them. The CDR3 extends over 13 amino acids. The CDR3 DNA reads TGTGCCAGCAGTTTAGCGCTGGCAGGGGGAGGGTATTTT. It is translated as CASSLALAGGGYF.